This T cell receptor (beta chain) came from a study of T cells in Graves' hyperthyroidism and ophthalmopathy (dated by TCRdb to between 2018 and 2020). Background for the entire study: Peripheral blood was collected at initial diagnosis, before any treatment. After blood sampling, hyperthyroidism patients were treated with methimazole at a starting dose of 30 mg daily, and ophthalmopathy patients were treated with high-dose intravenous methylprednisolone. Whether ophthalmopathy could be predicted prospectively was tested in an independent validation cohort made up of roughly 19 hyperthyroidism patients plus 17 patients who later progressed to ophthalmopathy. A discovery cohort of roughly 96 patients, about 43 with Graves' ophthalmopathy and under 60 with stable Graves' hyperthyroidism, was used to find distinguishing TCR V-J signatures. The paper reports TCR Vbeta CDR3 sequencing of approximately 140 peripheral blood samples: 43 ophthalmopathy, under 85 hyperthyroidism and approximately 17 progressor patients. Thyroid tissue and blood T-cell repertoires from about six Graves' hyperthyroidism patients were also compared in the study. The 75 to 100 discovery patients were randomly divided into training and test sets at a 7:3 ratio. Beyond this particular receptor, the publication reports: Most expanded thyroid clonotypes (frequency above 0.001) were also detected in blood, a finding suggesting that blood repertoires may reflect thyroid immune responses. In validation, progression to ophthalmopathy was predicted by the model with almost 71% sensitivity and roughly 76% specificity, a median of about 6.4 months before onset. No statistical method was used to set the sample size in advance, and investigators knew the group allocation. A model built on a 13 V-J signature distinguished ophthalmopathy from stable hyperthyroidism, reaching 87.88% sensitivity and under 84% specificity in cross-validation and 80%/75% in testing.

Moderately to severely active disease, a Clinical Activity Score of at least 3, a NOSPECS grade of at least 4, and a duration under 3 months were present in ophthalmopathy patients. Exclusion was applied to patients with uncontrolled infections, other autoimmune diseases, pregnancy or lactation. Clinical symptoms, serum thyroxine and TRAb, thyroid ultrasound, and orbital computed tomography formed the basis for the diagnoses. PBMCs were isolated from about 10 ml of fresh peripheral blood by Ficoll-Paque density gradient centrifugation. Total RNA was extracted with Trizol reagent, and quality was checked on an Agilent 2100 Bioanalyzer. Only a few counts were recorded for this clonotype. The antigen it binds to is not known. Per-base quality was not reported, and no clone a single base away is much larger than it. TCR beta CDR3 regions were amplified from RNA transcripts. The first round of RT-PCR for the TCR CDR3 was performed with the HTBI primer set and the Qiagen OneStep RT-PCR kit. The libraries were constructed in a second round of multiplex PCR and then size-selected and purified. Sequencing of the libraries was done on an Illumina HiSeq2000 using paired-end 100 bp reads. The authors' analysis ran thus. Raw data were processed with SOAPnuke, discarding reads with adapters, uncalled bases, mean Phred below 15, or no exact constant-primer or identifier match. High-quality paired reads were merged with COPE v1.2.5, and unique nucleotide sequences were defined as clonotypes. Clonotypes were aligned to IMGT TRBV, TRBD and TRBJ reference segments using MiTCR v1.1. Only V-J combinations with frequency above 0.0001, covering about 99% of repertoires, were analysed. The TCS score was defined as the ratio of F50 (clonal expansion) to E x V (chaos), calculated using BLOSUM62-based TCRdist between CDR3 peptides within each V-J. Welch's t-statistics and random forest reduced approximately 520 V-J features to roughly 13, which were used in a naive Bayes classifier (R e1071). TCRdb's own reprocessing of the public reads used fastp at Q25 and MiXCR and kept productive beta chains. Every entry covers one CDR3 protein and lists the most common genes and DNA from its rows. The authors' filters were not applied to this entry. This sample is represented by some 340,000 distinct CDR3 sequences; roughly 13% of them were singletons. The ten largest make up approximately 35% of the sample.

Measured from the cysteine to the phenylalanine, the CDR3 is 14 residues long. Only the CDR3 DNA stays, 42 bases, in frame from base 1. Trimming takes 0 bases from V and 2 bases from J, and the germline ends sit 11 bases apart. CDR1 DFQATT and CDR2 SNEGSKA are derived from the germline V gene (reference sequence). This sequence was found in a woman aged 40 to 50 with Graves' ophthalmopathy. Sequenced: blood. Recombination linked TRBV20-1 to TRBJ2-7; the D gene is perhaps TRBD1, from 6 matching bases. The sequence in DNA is TGCAGTGCTAGAGATATACAGGGCGCCTACGAGCAGTACTTC. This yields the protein CSARDIQGAYEQYF.